This is a list of T cell receptor beta chains from one sample in a study of shared clonotypes between healthy human individuals. Repertoires were generated with immunoSEQ multiplex PCR, while TCRdb's copy carries only in-frame clones and drops some. The sample consists of approximately 1.9 million clones, approximately 92% of them appearing once. The specimen sequenced was naive CD8+ T cells from PBMCs. Source of these receptors: a man aged 18 to 29 in good health. Some clones in this sample may be carry-over from other donors' samples. Each CDR3 is given with its conserved first and last residue. D genes are given only for firm matches. Expanded clones are given a class, and other clones once, few, many or no size at all.

j_gene,abundance,d_gene,v_gene,CDR3aa,CDR3nt
TRBJ1-1,.,.,TRBV11-2,CASSPVWGVNTEAFF,TGTGCCAGCAGCCCAGTTTGGGGCGTGAACACTGAAGCTTTCTTT
TRBJ1-1,few,.,TRBV4-2,CASSPPLGANTEAFF,TGTGCCAGCAGCCCCCCCTTGGGGGCGAACACTGAAGCTTTCTTT
TRBJ2-1,.,.,TRBV28,CASSFQANYNEQFF,TGTGCCAGCAGTTTCCAAGCGAATTACAATGAGCAGTTCTTC
TRBJ2-7,.,TRBD1,TRBV9,CASSGDRGFSYEQYF,TGTGCCAGCAGCGGGGACAGGGGGTTTTCTTACGAGCAGTACTTC
TRBJ2-5,.,TRBD1,TRBV11-2,CASTPDRAGETQYF,TGTGCCAGCACCCCGGACAGGGCTGGGGAGACCCAGTACTTC
TRBJ2-2,.,.,TRBV5-1,CASSLGDLPSFWELFF,TGCGCCAGCAGCTTGGGTGACCTCCCTAGTTTTTGGGAGCTGTTTTTT
TRBJ1-2,.,TRBD1,TRBV6-5,CASSDRGYGYTF,TGTGCCAGCAGCGACAGGGGTTATGGCTACACCTTC
TRBJ1-2,.,.,TRBV28,CASSLTLNYGYTF,TGTGCCAGCAGTTTAACACTTAACTATGGCTACACCTTC
TRBJ1-2,.,.,TRBV30,CAWSGFMGQEIYGYTF,TGTGCCTGGAGTGGATTTATGGGGCAGGAGATCTATGGCTACACCTTC
TRBJ2-7,.,.,TRBV5-1,CASSFSEAYEQYF,TGCGCCAGCAGCTTTAGCGAGGCCTACGAGCAGTACTTC
TRBJ2-1,once,TRBD2,TRBV7-9,CASSYIAGVKNEQFF,TGTGCCAGCAGCTATATAGCGGGAGTAAAAAATGAGCAGTTCTTC
TRBJ2-1,.,TRBD2,TRBV28,CASSMRLAVNNEQFF,TGTGCCAGCAGTATGAGACTAGCGGTAAACAATGAGCAGTTCTTC
TRBJ2-5,.,.,TRBV7-9,CASSFVQNQETQYF,TGTGCCAGCAGCTTCGTCCAGAACCAAGAGACCCAGTACTTC
TRBJ2-7,.,.,TRBV6-1,CASSWAESSYEQYF,TGTGCCAGCAGTTGGGCGGAGAGCTCCTACGAGCAGTACTTC
TRBJ1-1,.,.,TRBV13,CASSLARDTEAFF,TGTGCCAGCAGCTTAGCGAGGGACACTGAAGCTTTCTTT
TRBJ1-5,.,.,TRBV27,CASSSLGVGQPQHF,TGTGCCAGCAGTTCCCTCGGGGTTGGGCAGCCCCAGCATTTT
TRBJ2-7,.,TRBD2,TRBV7-2,CASSVGLAATYEQYF,TGTGCCAGCAGCGTTGGGCTAGCGGCCACCTACGAGCAGTACTTC
TRBJ1-1,.,TRBD1,TRBV9,CASSSGTGAPAFF,TGTGCCAGCAGCTCAGGGACAGGCGCTCCAGCTTTCTTT
TRBJ1-5,few,.,TRBV28,CASSFRGRQPQHF,TGTGCCAGCAGTTTCAGGGGTCGTCAGCCCCAGCATTTT
TRBJ1-5,.,TRBD1,TRBV19,CASHGQGGNQPQHF,TGTGCCAGTCATGGACAGGGTGGCAATCAGCCCCAGCATTTT
TRBJ1-1,.,.,TRBV19,CASSATANTEAFF,TGTGCCAGTAGTGCGACAGCGAACACTGAAGCTTTCTTT
TRBJ2-7,.,TRBD1,TRBV10-3,CAISEGGTSYEQYF,TGTGCCATCAGTGAAGGGGGCACCTCCTACGAGCAGTACTTC
TRBJ2-7,few,.,TRBV13,CASSDRENDYEQYF,TGTGCCAGCAGCGATCGGGAGAACGACTACGAGCAGTACTTC
TRBJ2-1,.,.,TRBV7-9,CASSRPRIERPDYNEQFF,TGTGCCAGCAGCCGCCCCCGAATTGAACGCCCTGACTACAATGAGCAGTTCTTC
TRBJ1-1,.,TRBD1,TRBV5-4,CASSSSDRENTEAFF,TGTGCCAGCAGCTCCTCCGACAGGGAGAACACTGAAGCTTTCTTT
TRBJ2-1,.,TRBD2,TRBV7-9,CASSYSLARNEQFF,TGTGCCAGCAGCTACTCACTAGCGCGGAATGAGCAGTTCTTC
TRBJ2-1,.,.,TRBV7-8,CASSIPGFSYNEQFF,TGTGCCAGCAGCATACCGGGTTTCTCCTACAATGAGCAGTTCTTC
TRBJ2-7,few,.,TRBV6-5,CASSPSSLPVYEQYF,TGTGCCAGCAGCCCATCCTCATTGCCAGTTTACGAGCAGTACTTC
TRBJ1-3,.,.,TRBV30,CAWRGYGRLLSGNTIYF,TGTGCCTGGAGGGGGTACGGACGGCTTCTCTCTGGAAACACCATATATTTT
TRBJ1-1,.,.,TRBV5-1,CASSFPGDTEAFF,TGCGCCAGCAGCTTCCCGGGGGACACTGAAGCTTTCTTT
TRBJ2-2,.,.,TRBV10-3,CAISAPLTGELFF,TGTGCCATCAGTGCCCCACTCACCGGGGAGCTGTTTTTT
TRBJ2-7,few,.,TRBV6-5,CASQPSAPTAQYF,TGTGCCAGCCAACCTAGCGCCCCGACCGCGCAGTACTTC
TRBJ1-2,once,.,TRBV29-1,CSVALEVLGYTF,TGCAGCGTGGCACTGGAGGTACTTGGCTACACCTTC
TRBJ1-3,.,.,TRBV27,CASRHNLQGSLFSGNTIYF,TGTGCCAGCAGGCATAATTTACAGGGATCTCTCTTCTCTGGAAACACCATATATTTT
TRBJ1-4,.,TRBD1,TRBV10-3,CAIAGTDNEKLFF,TGTGCCATCGCCGGGACAGATAATGAAAAACTGTTTTTT
TRBJ2-7,.,.,TRBV9,CASSVADLGEQYF,TGTGCCAGCAGCGTAGCCGACCTTGGGGAGCAGTACTTC
TRBJ2-1,.,.,TRBV2,CASSERSGLHNEQFF,TGTGCCAGCAGTGAACGAAGTGGACTTCACAATGAGCAGTTCTTC
TRBJ2-7,once,TRBD1,TRBV13,CASSLSRGSYEQYF,TGTGCCAGCAGCCTATCCAGGGGGAGCTACGAGCAGTACTTC
TRBJ2-7,.,TRBD1,TRBV7-3,CASSSGTGGSYEQYF,TGTGCCAGCAGCAGCGGGACAGGGGGATCCTACGAGCAGTACTTC
TRBJ1-1,.,.,TRBV7-8,CASSPGAGTEAFF,TGTGCCAGCAGCCCAGGGGCGGGGACTGAAGCTTTCTTT
TRBJ1-2,.,TRBD1,TRBV7-9,CASSVLTGANYGYTF,TGTGCCAGCAGCGTCTTGACAGGGGCTAACTATGGCTACACCTTC
TRBJ1-1,.,.,TRBV11-3,CASSSEPGEAFF,TGTGCCAGCAGCTCAGAACCCGGTGAAGCTTTCTTT
TRBJ2-5,.,.,TRBV30,CAWSVGQGGNF,TGTGCCTGGAGTGTAGGTCAGGGGGGGAACTTC
TRBJ2-3,.,.,TRBV15,CATSPGFDRGGQDTQYF,TGTGCCACCAGCCCTGGGTTTGATAGGGGGGGACAAGATACGCAGTATTTT
TRBJ1-2,.,TRBD1,TRBV6-6,CASSYSRGSGDYGYTF,TGTGCCAGCAGTTACTCCAGGGGGTCCGGGGACTATGGCTACACCTTC
TRBJ2-6,.,TRBD1,TRBV28,CASFGDRTPSGANVLTF,TGTGCCAGCTTCGGGGACAGAACCCCATCTGGGGCCAACGTCCTGACTTTC
TRBJ2-2,.,.,TRBV6-5,CASKPLGTGELFF,TGTGCCAGCAAACCACTCGGGACCGGGGAGCTGTTTTTT
TRBJ2-2,.,.,TRBV9,CASSVSWRNANTGELFF,TGTGCCAGCAGCGTATCTTGGCGGAATGCGAACACCGGGGAGCTGTTTTTT
TRBJ2-2,.,.,TRBV6-5,CASSYSRRGNTGELFF,TGTGCCAGCAGTTACTCCCGGCGGGGTAACACCGGGGAGCTGTTTTTT
TRBJ2-7,once,.,TRBV10-2,CASSETLDRQDMYF,TGCGCCAGCAGTGAGACGCTGGACCGACAAGATATGTACTTC
TRBJ2-7,.,TRBD2,TRBV18,CASSPPAGAYEQYF,TGTGCCAGCTCACCACCGGCGGGGGCCTACGAGCAGTACTTC
TRBJ2-7,once,.,TRBV5-6,CASSEGPRGYEQYF,TGTGCCAGCAGCGAGGGCCCGAGGGGCTACGAGCAGTACTTC
TRBJ1-1,.,.,TRBV19,CASSIVRAAEAFF,TGTGCCAGTAGTATAGTAAGGGCGGCTGAAGCTTTCTTT
TRBJ2-7,.,.,TRBV27,CASSFGGSLGEQYF,TGTGCCAGCAGTTTCGGCGGCTCGTTGGGGGAGCAGTACTTC
TRBJ2-7,.,TRBD2,TRBV7-7,CASSPGLAGAHEQYF,TGTGCCAGCAGCCCGGGACTAGCGGGAGCCCACGAGCAGTACTTC